The 19 T cell receptor beta chains below were found in one sample sequenced in a study of blood T cell repertoires in COVID-19. This table comes from immunoSEQ multiplex PCR, and its TCRdb copy is limited to in-frame clones, with some not included. The data show about 25,000 clones, about nine tenths seen once. Input material: peripheral blood. The receptors were sampled from a man aged 50-60 years with active COVID-19.

The chain is built from TRBV7-2 and TRBJ2-3; the D is unclear. V was trimmed by 0 bases and J by 6 bases, leaving 16 bases between them. The CDR3 consists of 16 residues. Germline assignment: CDR1 SGHTA and CDR2 FQGNSA. CDR3 sequence reads: CASSLARHYRLDTQYF. The DNA for the CDR3 is TGTGCCAGCAGCTTAGCGCGGCACTACCGACTGGATACGCAGTATTTT.

The chain has TRBV3-1 (or the pseudogene TRBV3-2) and TRBJ2-2; D may be TRBD1 (5 bases). The germline V gene has CDR1 LGHDT and CDR2 YNNKEL (reference sequence). Trimming took 0 bases from V and 4 from J, leaving 15 bases between them. The CDR3 is 17 residues long. The CDR3 sequence is CASSQDHYRQFTGELFF. CDR3 bases: TGTGCCAGCAGCCAAGACCATTACAGACAGTTCACCGGGGAGCTGTTTTTT.

This clone was found once. This rearrangement joins TRBV19 to TRBJ1-5; 10 bases are shared with TRBD1. This CDR3 spans 16 amino acids. The V segment lost 5 bases and the J segment 4 bases; nucleotides outside the gene matches: 8. The germline V gene has CDR1 LNHDA and CDR2 SQIVND (reference sequence). CDR3 coding DNA: TGTGCCAGTAGTTCTCGAGACAGGGGGCTTAATCAGCCCCAGCATTTT. Its translation: CASSSRDRGLNQPQHF.

The V gene is TRBV28, the J gene TRBJ1-2; TRBD1 is a possible D gene (6 bases). The germline V gene has CDR1 MDHEN and CDR2 SYDVKM. V lost 4 bases to trimming and J lost 7 bases, with 10 bases between them. This CDR3 has 12 residues. The chain's CDR3 is CASSYRVRGYTF. Written as DNA, the CDR3 is TGTGCCAGCAGTTACAGGGTACGTGGCTACACCTTC.

The chain uses TRBV9 and TRBJ2-1; 9 nucleotides match TRBD2. The CDR3 spans 15 residues. The ends lost 7 bases at V and 8 bases at J; junction bases unmatched: 13. Germline V CDR1 and CDR2: SGDLS, YYNGEE. DNA of the CDR3: TGTGCCAGCCAGAAGGGGCTAGCGGGGTACGATGAGCAGTTCTTC. This sequence encodes CASQKGLAGYDEQFF.

This clone has just a few counts. The V and J genes are TRBV9 and TRBJ2-2; the D gene is possibly TRBD1 (6 bases). The CDR3 length is 14 residues. CDR1 SGDLS and CDR2 YYNGEE come from the germline V gene. Trimming took off 0 bases at V and 4 bases at J, with 7 bases between the two ends. As DNA, the CDR3 is TGTGCCAGCAGCGTAGTGGGGGCCACCGGGGAGCTGTTTTTT. Its protein is CASSVVGATGELFF.

The J gene is TRBJ2-5, the V gene TRBV7-8; 7 bases are shared with TRBD2. The junction had 4 bases not matched to a gene; V was cut back by 6 bases and J by 0 bases. The germline V gene encodes CDR1 SGHVS and CDR2 FQNEAQ. There are 14 residues in the CDR3. The CDR3 loop reads CASSLGGYQETQYF. The CDR3 nucleotides read TGTGCCAGCAGTCTGGGGGGGTACCAAGAGACCCAGTACTTC.

This clone was found once. The V call is TRBV12-3 or TRBV12-4, the J call TRBJ2-7; D might be TRBD1 (5 bases). V was trimmed by 6 bases and J by 6 bases, leaving 12 bases between them. This CDR3 spans 12 amino acids. In DNA, the CDR3 is TGTGCCAGCAGCCTACAGGTCGGCGAGCAGTACGTC. It specifies CASSLQVGEQYV.

The chain carries TRBV6-1 and TRBJ2-3, with D unclear. CDR1 MNHNS and CDR2 SASEGT come from the germline V gene. Trimming took off 3 bases at V and 0 bases at J, with 10 bases between the two ends. This CDR3 has 15 amino acids. The CDR3 DNA reads TGTGCCAGCAGTGACGGGTCTCTTAGCACAGATACGCAGTATTTT. This gives the protein CASSDGSLSTDTQYF.

The rearrangement uses TRBV18 and TRBJ2-3; 8 positions match TRBD2. V was pared by 6 bases and J by 6 bases, with 14 bases of the junction left unmatched. Germline loops: CDR1 KGHSH, CDR2 LQKENI. The CDR3 loop spans 16 amino acids. CDR3 sequence: CASSKVTGGSLDTQYF. The CDR3 coding sequence is TGTGCCAGCTCTAAGGTGACGGGAGGGAGTTTGGATACGCAGTATTTT.

This chain joins TRBV6-5 and TRBJ2-1, with TRBD2 matching over 7 bases. The CDR3 sequence is 15 residues long. The germline gives CDR1 MNHEY, CDR2 SVGAGI. V shed 5 bases, J shed 5 bases, and the junction held 9 bases outside the gene matches. In nucleotides, the CDR3 is TGTGCCAGCAGTCGCGAAGCGGGACGAAACAATGAGCAGTTCTTC. It yields the protein CASSREAGRNNEQFF.

The V call is TRBV5-1, the J call TRBJ2-3, with a weak D call TRBD1 (6 bases). Germline CDR1 SGHRS, CDR2 YFSETQ. This CDR3 has 15 amino acids. Trimming stripped 4 bases from V and 5 bases from J, with 17 bases between. The CDR3 sequence: CASSPGQPWGDTQYF. CDR3 sequence (DNA): TGCGCCAGCAGCCCAGGACAGCCTTGGGGAGATACGCAGTATTTT.

The table lists this clone with a count of one. The J gene is TRBJ2-5, the V gene TRBV9; a possible D gene is TRBD2 (6 bases). V gave up 2 bases and J gave up 1 base, with 12 bases separating them. The CDR3 has 15 amino acids. Germline V CDR1 and CDR2: SGDLS, YYNGEE. The CDR3 loop reads CASSVSGTSQETQYF. CDR3 DNA sequence: TGTGCCAGCAGCGTCTCCGGGACTTCCCAAGAGACCCAGTACTTC.

The V and J genes are TRBV6-2 or TRBV6-3 and TRBJ2-7; TRBD2 matches at 12 bases. The germline CDR1 and CDR2 sequences are MNHEY and SVGEGT. Trimming removed 5 bases from V and 4 bases from J; junction bases left unmatched: 3. This CDR3 region has 14 residues. The CDR3 DNA reads TGTGCCAGCAGTCGACTAGCGGGAGAATACGAGCAGTACGTC. This codes for CASSRLAGEYEQYV.

The chain uses TRBV28 and TRBJ1-1; 8 nucleotides line up with TRBD1. This CDR3 is built from 14 residues. CDR1 is MDHEN, CDR2 SYDVKM, per germline. Unmatched junction bases numbered 6, after V lost 1 base and J lost 8 bases. The CDR3 here is CASSLLTGGEEAFF. The CDR3 DNA is TGTGCCAGCAGTTTATTAACAGGGGGAGAAGAAGCTTTCTTT.

This clone was detected only a few times. The rearrangement links TRBV6-6 to TRBJ1-5, with D possibly TRBD1 on 6 matching bases. The V end lost 9 bases, the J end lost 6 bases, and 18 bases lay between the germline ends. The CDR3 has 14 residues. Per germline, CDR1 MNHNY and CDR2 SVGAGI (reference sequence). CDR3 nucleotides: TGTGCCAGTCTACAGGGTGCGGTATCTCAGCCCCAGCATTTT. It translates to CASLQGAVSQPQHF.

This clone was counted a few times. V is TRBV12-3 or TRBV12-4 and J is TRBJ1-2; D is unclear. The CDR3 consists of 11 residues. The V end was cut by 4 bases, the J end by 8 bases, with 8 bases between. CDR3 nucleotides: TGTGCCAGCAGTTCGTCCGTGGGCTACACCTTC. Residues: CASSSSVGYTF.

The V and J genes are TRBV19 and TRBJ1-1, with 7 bases aligning to TRBD1. The CDR3 loop spans 12 amino acids. Germline V gene sequence: CDR1 LNHDA, CDR2 SQIVND (reference sequence). J gave up 10 bases and V 5 bases, and 7 bases lay outside the gene matches. The CDR3 DNA is TGTGCCAGTAGTCTCACAGGGGCGCGAGCTTTCTTT. Translated, it gives CASSLTGARAFF.

The J gene is TRBJ1-1, the V gene TRBV9; D gene unclear. The germline gives CDR1 SGDLS, CDR2 YYNGEE. V was trimmed by 6 bases and J by 0 bases, leaving 12 bases between them. The CDR3 loop spans 14 amino acids. The CDR3 sequence is CASTRREMNTEAFF. CDR3 DNA sequence: TGTGCCAGCACAAGGAGGGAAATGAACACTGAAGCTTTCTTT.